Below, 15 T cell receptor beta chains from the same sample are listed, as sequenced in a study of control samples from healthy donors and cancer patients. The assay was immunoSEQ multiplex PCR, and TCRdb's table has in-frame clones only and misses some. Among fewer than 200,000 clones listed, around 93% were seen once. The sequencing sample was made of blood. The source is an older woman in good health.

The J gene is TRBJ2-2, the V gene TRBV3-1 (or the pseudogene TRBV3-2), with TRBD1 matching 9 bases. V lost 10 bases and J lost 5; bases outside the gene matches: 2. The CDR3 covers 12 residues. Germline CDR1 reads LGHDT; CDR2 reads YNNKEL (reference sequence). The CDR3, as DNA: TGTGCCATCGGACAGGGGACCGGGGAGCTGTTTTTT. Amino acids: CAIGQGTGELFF.

The chain is built from TRBV19 and TRBJ2-7; 8 nucleotides agree with TRBD1. V was clipped by 3 bases and J by 4 bases; unmatched bases: 8. CDR1 is LNHDA and CDR2 is SQIVND in the germline V gene (reference sequence). This CDR3 is 15 amino acids long. The CDR3 coding sequence is TGTGCCAGTAGTATCCTCGGACAGGGTTTGTACGAGCAGTACTTC. Protein sequence: CASSILGQGLYEQYF.

The chain recombines TRBV7-3 with TRBJ2-5, with 8 positions matching TRBD1. Trimming took 8 bases from V and 5 from J; bases not matched to a gene: 7. The germline gives CDR1 SGHTA, CDR2 FQGTGA. The CDR3 extends over 13 amino acids. The DNA of the CDR3 is TGTGCCAGCGGGGCAGGGGGCGTGGAGACCCAGTACTTC. Protein sequence: CASGAGGVETQYF.

V gene TRBV5-1 combines with J gene TRBJ2-2, with no clear D. The CDR3 loop spans 14 amino acids. Germline CDR1 reads SGHRS; CDR2 reads YFSETQ. V lost 2 bases and J 2 bases, leaving 7 bases between the germline ends. CDR3 bases: TGCGCCAGCAGCTTAGGAGATAACACCGGGGAGCTGTTTTTT. Its protein product is CASSLGDNTGELFF.

The chain employs TRBV6-6 and TRBJ2-7; 8 bases are shared with TRBD1. Germline V gene lookup returns CDR1 MNHNY and CDR2 SVGAGI (reference sequence). The junction had 7 bases not matched to a gene; V was cut back by 5 bases and J by 1 base. The CDR3 covers 15 residues. The CDR3 bases are TGTGCCAGCAGTCTATCGGACAGGGCTTCCTACGAGCAGTACTTC. Translation gives CASSLSDRASYEQYF.

This clone was seen once. The chain has TRBV5-4 and TRBJ2-4; D might be TRBD1 (6 bases). This CDR3 comprises 13 residues. Per germline, CDR1 SGHNT and CDR2 YYREEE (reference sequence). The germline V and J ends were trimmed by 0 bases and 9 bases, with 10 bases remaining between them. CDR3 nucleotides: TGTGCCAGCAGCTTGGGGCAGGGGCCCATTCAGTACTTC. The encoded protein is CASSLGQGPIQYF.

The rearrangement joins TRBV12-3 or TRBV12-4 to TRBJ2-1; D could derive from TRBD1 or TRBD2 (5 bases each). V lost 5 bases, J lost 15 bases, and 14 bases lay in between. This CDR3 is 11 amino acids long. The CDR3 nucleotides are TGTGCCAGCAGTGTCTTACGGGGCCTGTTCTTC. It specifies CASSVLRGLFF.

The J gene is TRBJ2-5, the V gene TRBV11-2; TRBD2 aligns across 9 bases. The V and J ends lost 5 bases and 5 bases, in that order; junction bases with no gene match: 12. The germline CDR1 and CDR2 sequences are SGHAT and FQNNGV. The length of the CDR3 is 16 residues. This CDR3 is CASSTFGRGGPETQYF. The CDR3 nucleotides are TGTGCCAGCAGCACTTTTGGGCGGGGGGGCCCTGAGACCCAGTACTTC.

The chain couples TRBV4-3 to TRBJ2-2; tentative D call: TRBD2 (6 bases). The ends were cut back, 0 bases at V and 6 bases at J, with 11 bases in the middle. Germline loops: CDR1 LGHNA, CDR2 YSLEER. This CDR3 region has 15 residues. The CDR3 DNA reads TGCGCCAGCAGCCAAGATACGTCGGGGGCCGGGGAGCTGTTTTTT. Translated: CASSQDTSGAGELFF.

This sequence joins TRBV5-8 and TRBJ2-5; 7 bases line up with TRBD2. Trimming removed 0 bases from V and 4 bases from J; junction bases left unmatched: 6. Germline-derived CDR1 and CDR2 are SGHTS and YDEGEE. The CDR3 sequence is 15 residues long. The CDR3: CASSLGGGIGETQYF. The CDR3 DNA reads as TGTGCCAGCAGCTTGGGGGGGGGTATTGGAGAGACCCAGTACTTC.

The chain uses TRBV4-1 and TRBJ1-4; D uncertain. Germline lookup yields CDR1 MGHRA and CDR2 YSYEKL. This CDR3 spans 15 amino acids. The V and J ends lost 0 bases and 4 bases respectively, with 9 bases between them. The CDR3 coding sequence is TGCGCCAGCAGCCAAGAGTTAGGATTTAATGAAAAACTGTTTTTT. It encodes CASSQELGFNEKLFF.

This chain uses TRBV5-5 with TRBJ2-3; possibly TRBD2 for D (7 bases). The V end was cut by 1 base, the J end by 5 bases, with 11 bases between. From germline, CDR1 is SGHKS and CDR2 YYEKEE (reference sequence). The CDR3 is 14 residues long. The CDR3 DNA reads as TGTGCCAGCAGCTTGCGGGGAGGGGGAGATACGCAGTATTTT. Protein product: CASSLRGGGDTQYF.

The chain couples TRBV7-2 to TRBJ1-4; D remains unclear. Germline lookup yields CDR1 SGHTA and CDR2 FQGNSA. V lost 5 bases and J lost 4, with 8 bases in between. CDR3 length: 13 residues. The CDR3 bases are TGTGCCAGCAGCCGGGCCATTAATGAAAAACTGTTTTTT. This sequence encodes CASSRAINEKLFF.

This rearrangement joins TRBV6-5 to TRBJ1-2; D ambiguous. CDR1 MNHEY and CDR2 SVGAGI come from the germline V gene. The V and J ends lost 5 bases and 4 bases respectively, with 11 bases between them. The CDR3 is 13 amino acids. DNA of the CDR3: TGTGCCAGCAGTATGGAGAGGTTCTATGGCTACACCTTC. Protein sequence: CASSMERFYGYTF.

The chain joins TRBV7-8 to TRBJ1-1; D is possibly TRBD1 (5 bases). The germline V gene encodes CDR1 SGHVS and CDR2 FQNEAQ. The length of the CDR3 is 16 residues. The V gene lost 5 bases and the J gene lost 2 bases, with 18 bases spanning the gap. The CDR3 DNA sequence: TGTGCCAGCAGCCCACCGGGGAGTGACAGAAACACTGAAGCTTTCTTT. It encodes CASSPPGSDRNTEAFF.